The rows below give T cell receptor beta chains drawn from one sample of a study of OX40 agonist ivuxolimab in advanced cancers. Measured with immunoSEQ multiplex PCR; TCRdb has only the in-frame clones, and not every one. The sample includes roughly 74,000 clones, about 90% seen only once; the top ten take about 0.5%. Specimen: CD4+ or CD8+ T cells sorted from blood, collected in a trial of the OX40 agonist ivuxolimab. All receptors derive from an adult with an advanced solid tumor such as melanoma, head and neck, liver or kidney cancer. CDR3s include the opening cysteine and the closing phenylalanine or tryptophan. Fields, in order: V gene, clone size, J gene, D gene, CDR3 protein, CDR3 DNA. A D gene is named only where the DNA matches it firmly. Expanded clones get a size class; other rows say once, few or many, or leave the size out.

TRBV6-5,.,TRBJ1-1,TRBD1,CASSRQGDFPAFF,TGTGCCAGCAGCCGTCAGGGGGATTTCCCCGCTTTCTTT
TRBV30,once,TRBJ1-2,TRBD1,CAWRPLGGQLVGYTF,TGTGCCTGGAGACCGTTAGGGGGACAGTTGGTAGGCTACACCTTC
TRBV30,few,TRBJ1-5,.,CAWRGLGGNQPQHF,TGTGCCTGGAGAGGGTTGGGGGGCAATCAGCCCCAGCATTTT
TRBV7-8,.,TRBJ1-3,.,CASSWTALSGNTIYF,TGTGCCAGCAGCTGGACGGCGCTCTCTGGAAACACCATATATTTT
TRBV2,.,TRBJ2-5,TRBD1,CASVLTGFGQETQYF,TGTGCCAGCGTCCTGACAGGGTTTGGCCAAGAGACCCAGTACTTC
TRBV4-3,.,TRBJ2-3,TRBD1,CASSQGGTGGVPSSTDTQYF,TGCGCCAGCAGCCAAGGGGGGACAGGGGGCGTCCCCTCCTCCACAGATACGCAGTATTTT
TRBV7-2,.,TRBJ2-5,.,CASSLSGVETQYF,TGTGCCAGCAGCTTGTCGGGGGTGGAGACCCAGTACTTC
TRBV19,.,TRBJ1-5,TRBD1,CAANRGDVDQPQHF,TGTGCCGCCAACAGGGGGGATGTCGATCAGCCCCAGCATTTT
TRBV9,few,TRBJ2-1,.,CASSVVSSLHNEQFF,TGTGCCAGCAGCGTAGTGTCTAGTCTCCACAATGAGCAGTTCTTC
TRBV11-2,.,TRBJ2-7,TRBD2,CASSLGAEGLVYEQYF,TGTGCCAGCAGCTTAGGCGCCGAAGGACTAGTCTACGAGCAGTACTTC
TRBV18,.,TRBJ1-2,.,CASSPPQGGLGYTF,TGTGCCAGCTCACCACCCCAGGGTGGTCTGGGCTACACCTTC
TRBV29-1,once,TRBJ1-5,TRBD1,CSVGQGSNQPQHF,TGCAGCGTTGGACAGGGGAGCAATCAGCCCCAGCATTTT
TRBV18,.,TRBJ1-5,.,CASAKGGSNQPQHF,TGTGCCAGCGCGAAGGGGGGAAGCAATCAGCCCCAGCATTTT
TRBV5-4,.,TRBJ2-7,TRBD2,CASRREAAGEQYF,TGTGCCAGCAGGCGGGAGGCCGCGGGTGAGCAGTACTTC
TRBV5-1,.,TRBJ2-5,.,CASSFLGPQETQYF,TGCGCCAGCAGCTTTCTGGGGCCCCAAGAGACCCAGTACTTC
TRBV5-4,.,TRBJ1-2,.,CASSLSGSYGYTF,TGTGCCAGCAGCTTGTCGGGGTCCTATGGCTACACCTTC
TRBV19,.,TRBJ1-3,.,CASSIADRRGNTIYF,TGTGCCAGTAGTATAGCCGACAGGCGAGGAAACACCATATATTTT
TRBV28,.,TRBJ1-3,.,CASSSLGGGSGNTIYF,TGTGCCAGCAGTTCCCTGGGGGGGGGCTCTGGAAACACCATATATTTT
TRBV29-1,.,TRBJ2-7,TRBD1,CSVEPTGAYEQYF,TGCAGCGTTGAACCGACAGGGGCCTACGAGCAGTACTTC
TRBV11-2,few,TRBJ2-3,TRBD2,CASSLVPGGDTQYF,TGTGCCAGCAGCTTAGTACCGGGAGGAGATACGCAGTATTTT
TRBV7-3,.,TRBJ2-1,.,CASSLARGSYNEQFF,TGTGCCAGCAGCTTAGCCCGGGGCTCCTACAATGAGCAGTTCTTC
TRBV5-1,.,TRBJ2-5,TRBD2,CASSLGTSGRAQETQYF,TGCGCCAGCAGCTTGGGGACTAGCGGGAGGGCCCAGGAGACCCAGTACTTC
TRBV6-6,.,TRBJ1-2,.,CASSYSRGGGNGYTF,TGTGCCAGCAGTTACTCCCGCGGGGGAGGTAACGGCTACACCTTC
TRBV11-2,once,TRBJ1-2,TRBD1,CASSSRTRDRRNYGYTF,TGTGCCAGCAGCTCCAGGACCCGGGACAGGAGGAACTATGGCTACACCTTC
TRBV14,.,TRBJ1-1,.,CASSLSDNTEAFF,TGTGCCAGCAGCCTCTCTGACAACACTGAAGCTTTCTTT
TRBV15,once,TRBJ2-2,TRBD2,CATSRVAGVGAGELFF,TGTGCCACCAGCAGAGTGGCGGGAGTAGGGGCCGGGGAGCTGTTTTTT
TRBV10-3,.,TRBJ2-2,TRBD1,CAISNRGQGTGELFF,TGTGCCATCAGTAACAGGGGGCAGGGCACCGGGGAGCTGTTTTTT
TRBV30,.,TRBJ1-5,.,CAWSVLGAQPQHF,TGTGCCTGGAGTGTCCTGGGAGCTCAGCCCCAGCATTTT
TRBV6-6,.,TRBJ2-2,TRBD1,CASRFRDREAGELFF,TGTGCCAGCAGATTCCGGGACAGGGAGGCCGGGGAGCTGTTTTTT
TRBV5-8,.,TRBJ2-7,.,CASSLLRRSYEQYF,TGTGCCAGCAGCTTACTAAGAAGGTCCTACGAGCAGTACTTC
TRBV5-1,.,TRBJ1-1,.,CASSLVGMNTEAFF,TGCGCCAGCAGCTTGGTCGGAATGAACACTGAAGCTTTCTTT
TRBV10-1,.,TRBJ2-3,.,CASSESSRTDTQYF,TGCGCCAGCAGTGAAAGTAGCCGCACAGATACGCAGTATTTT
TRBV5-1,.,TRBJ2-3,.,CASSPNGQLTDTQYF,TGCGCCAGCAGCCCGAACGGACAACTCACAGATACGCAGTATTTT
TRBV29-1,.,TRBJ2-1,.,CSAVRGTPGANEQFF,TGCAGCGCCGTGAGGGGGACACCTGGGGCAAATGAGCAGTTCTTC
TRBV30,.,TRBJ2-7,.,CAWSVPGASLSYEQYF,TGTGCCTGGAGTGTACCGGGGGCGAGCCTCTCCTACGAGCAGTACTTC
TRBV5-1,.,TRBJ2-1,.,CASSLGAINEQFF,TGCGCCAGCAGCTTGGGGGCCATCAATGAGCAGTTCTTC
TRBV7-9,.,TRBJ1-1,.,CASSLEPRNTEAFF,TGTGCCAGCAGCTTAGAACCACGGAACACTGAAGCTTTCTTT
TRBV28,.,TRBJ1-1,TRBD1,CASSLGQANTEAFF,TGTGCCAGCAGTTTAGGACAGGCGAACACTGAAGCTTTCTTT
TRBV30,few,TRBJ2-5,.,CAWSVEAGRATQYF,TGTGCCTGGAGTGTAGAGGCGGGGCGGGCGACCCAGTACTTC
TRBV7-3,.,TRBJ2-2,TRBD1,CASSQTGAAGELFF,TGTGCCAGCAGCCAGACAGGGGCCGCTGGGGAGCTGTTTTTT